This is a list of T cell receptor beta chains from one sample in a study of blood T cell repertoires in COVID-19. Here immunoSEQ multiplex PCR was the method, and the copy in TCRdb shows in-frame clones only, minus some. The data hold approximately 210,000 clones, with around 95% observed a single time. Source material: peripheral blood. These receptors all come from a man aged 30 to 45 with COVID-19, enrolled during active disease. Each CDR3 is given with its conserved first and last residue.

v_call	j_call	cdr3_aa
TRBV7-9	TRBJ2-2	CASSFSARGLNTGELFF
TRBV5-4	TRBJ2-3	CASSLTGGQTDTQYF
TRBV5-6	TRBJ1-5	CASSRGGLYSNQPQHF
TRBV19	TRBJ1-2	CASTSLLGNYYGYTF
TRBV19	TRBJ1-1	CASSITGDTEAFF
TRBV2	TRBJ2-5	CASSSSGDETQYF
TRBV7-2	TRBJ1-5	CASSSGQGLNQPQHF
TRBV27	TRBJ1-2	CASSLDRGRNYGYTF
TRBV5-1	TRBJ2-1	CASSSRDRGHEQFF
TRBV3-1/TRBV3-2	TRBJ2-7	CASRGMAGGPNEQYF
TRBV4-1	TRBJ1-2	CASSATGNYGYTF
TRBV10-2	TRBJ2-2	CASSESSVTGELFF
TRBV3-1/TRBV3-2	TRBJ1-2	CASSQEDSNYGYTF
TRBV7-9	TRBJ1-2	CASSSKRLDSTLNYGYTF
TRBV7-2	TRBJ2-3	CASSFGGHSDTQYF
TRBV19	TRBJ1-1	CASSIVAVSGEAFF
TRBV27	TRBJ1-2	CASSSGRALYGYTF
TRBV5-6	TRBJ1-2	CASSLGGARVYYTF
TRBV6-6	TRBJ1-5	CASGQGRNQPQHF
TRBV6-5	TRBJ1-2	CASSRRSTGEGGYTF
TRBV5-1	TRBJ2-1	CASSPGTSAYNEQFF
TRBV19	TRBJ1-5	CASSTDREGNQPQHF
TRBV3-1/TRBV3-2	TRBJ1-3	CASSQPSRQRNTIYF
TRBV30	TRBJ1-1	CAWSGQGGEAFF
TRBV27	TRBJ1-5	CASCFGVGGGPQHF
TRBV7-9	TRBJ2-3	CASSLVAGATDTQYF
TRBV5-6	TRBJ2-2	CASSLTSGANTGELFF
TRBV11-3	TRBJ1-3	CASSHNFPRGAVCCGNTIYF
TRBV5-4	TRBJ2-5	CASSLRAGIETQYF
TRBV6-5	TRBJ1-6	CASSNRDKRYSPLHF
TRBV19	TRBJ1-2	CASSLGTGGVYGYTF
TRBV5-4	TRBJ1-2	CASSPTGTDNGYTF
TRBV5-1	TRBJ1-2	CASSGTGGVNYGYTF
TRBV18	TRBJ2-1	CASSPPNPRSYNEQFF
TRBV29-1	TRBJ1-2	CSVPSYRGPNYGYTF
TRBV15	TRBJ2-5	CATSRDTLAGAYF
TRBV5-5	TRBJ1-1	CASSPHDMPAEAFF
TRBV10-1	TRBJ2-3	CASSVGGGSTDTQYF
TRBV24-1	TRBJ2-3	CATSETSGGLTDTQYF
TRBV7-5	TRBJ1-5	CVRSAVQLNQPQHF
TRBV30	TRBJ1-1	CAWSVLSNTEAFF
TRBV9	TRBJ1-6	CASSGTGDSPLHF
TRBV9	TRBJ1-3	CASSVGRTDSGNTIYF
TRBV2	TRBJ2-7	CASRGGSYEQYF
TRBV30	TRBJ1-1	CAWSAGQRNAFF
TRBV11-2	TRBJ2-5	CASSLVGTSGGARETQYF
TRBV9	TRBJ2-3	CASSLLAGGTVTDTQYF
TRBV5-3	TRBJ1-2	CARSWNLKDRANYGYTF
TRBV18	TRBJ1-1	CASSYRQDTEAFF
TRBV2	TRBJ1-4	CASTVGDEKLFF
TRBV12-3/TRBV12-4	TRBJ1-3	CASDAGSGNTIYF
TRBV2	TRBJ1-1	CASSVSGTEAFF
TRBV15	TRBJ2-7	CATSRVGRGGLGPYEQYF
TRBV21-1	TRBJ1-1	CASEGPRRAFF